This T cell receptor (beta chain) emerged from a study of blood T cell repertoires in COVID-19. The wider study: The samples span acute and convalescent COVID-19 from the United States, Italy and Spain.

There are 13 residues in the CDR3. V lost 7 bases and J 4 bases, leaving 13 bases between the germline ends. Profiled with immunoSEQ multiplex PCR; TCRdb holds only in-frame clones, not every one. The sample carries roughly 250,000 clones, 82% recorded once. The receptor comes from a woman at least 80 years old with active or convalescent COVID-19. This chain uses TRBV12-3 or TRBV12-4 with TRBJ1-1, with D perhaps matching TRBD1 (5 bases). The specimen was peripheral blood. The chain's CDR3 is CASTFRGGTEAFF. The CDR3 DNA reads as TGTGCCAGCACATTTAGGGGAGGCACTGAAGCTTTCTTT.